This T cell receptor beta chain was captured by sequencing in a study of cytomegalovirus exposure and HLA in healthy donors. This clone was seen just once. The CDR3 covers 16 residues. After removal of 0 bases from V and 10 bases from J, the junction contained 11 bases not matched to a gene. CDR1 and CDR2 (germline): ENHRY, SYGVKD. The table came from immunoSEQ multiplex PCR; TCRdb's copy has only in-frame clones and leaves some out. The sample includes 85,000 to 95,000 clones, about 96% of them seen just once. The sample taken for sequencing was PBMCs. This sequence originates from a man between 18 and 29 years old in good health and CMV-seronegative. The V call is TRBV10-3, the J call TRBJ2-1; 8 nucleotides match TRBD2. CDR3 coding DNA: TGTGCCATCAGTGAGTCAGCAGTTTCAGCGGGAGACGAGCAGTTCTTC. Translated: CAISESAVSAGDEQFF.